This T cell receptor (beta chain) was found in a study of spatial heterogeneity in lung cancer. The V gene's germline CDR1 is SGHTA and CDR2 FQGNSA. The V and J ends lost 3 bases and 8 bases respectively, with 13 bases between them. The CDR3 runs 13 residues. TCRdb reanalysed the 5' RACE reads using MiXCR and keeps one entry per CDR3 protein. Of 28,000 or so distinct CDR3 sequences in the sample, 9.5% to 15% were seen once. Ten or more counts support this clonotype. Time point in this sample: sample taken at primary tumor resection. No cell sorting; template was whole RNA from tumor, lung tissue or PBMC.

The sequence was collected from a female donor with early-stage non-small cell lung cancer. The sample was PBMCs, taken at surgery. V and J are TRBV7-2 and TRBJ1-2, with D perhaps matching TRBD1 (5 bases). Here the CDR3 reads CASSLQGPKGYTF. The CDR3 region has the DNA TGTGCCAGCAGCTTGCAGGGCCCCAAAGGCTACACCTTC.